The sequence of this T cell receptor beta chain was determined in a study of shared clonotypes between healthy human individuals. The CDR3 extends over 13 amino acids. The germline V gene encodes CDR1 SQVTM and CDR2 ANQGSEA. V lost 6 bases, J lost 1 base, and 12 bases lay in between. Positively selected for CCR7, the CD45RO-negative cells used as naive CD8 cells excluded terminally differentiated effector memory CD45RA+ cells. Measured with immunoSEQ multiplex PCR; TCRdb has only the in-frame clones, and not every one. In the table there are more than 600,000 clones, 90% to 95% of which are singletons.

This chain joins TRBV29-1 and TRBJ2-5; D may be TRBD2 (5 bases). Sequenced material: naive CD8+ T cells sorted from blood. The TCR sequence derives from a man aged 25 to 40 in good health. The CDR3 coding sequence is TGCAGCGTCATCCTAGCAACCCAAGAGACCCAGTACTTC. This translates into CSVILATQETQYF.